A single sample is the source of the 16 T cell receptor beta chains below, sequenced in a study of T cell repertoires in cytomegalovirus infection. TCRdb ran MiXCR on the reads and lists one entry per CDR3 protein. This table holds about 600,000 distinct CDR3 sequences, approximately 24% found once. Material for sequencing was CD8+ T cells from PBMCs. The receptor source for this set is a human donor in good health (CMV status not recorded). Some clones in this sample may be carry-over from other donors' samples.

The rearrangement uses TRBV19 and TRBJ1-5, with D possibly matching TRBD1 (6 bases). CDR3 length equals 12 residues. Germline CDR1 reads LNHDA; CDR2 reads SQIVND (reference sequence). V was pared by 6 bases and J by 8 bases, with 11 bases between. The CDR3 DNA reads TGTGCCAGTAGACAGGGCCCAGAGCCCCAGCATTTT. It translates to CASRQGPEPQHF.

This clonotype was observed a handful of times. This chain uses TRBV13 with TRBJ1-6; D is uncertain. The CDR3 runs 13 residues. Germline loops: CDR1 PRHDT, CDR2 FYEKMQ (reference sequence). Trimming took 6 bases from V and 8 from J, leaving 11 bases between them. The CDR3: CASRAESDSPLHF. The CDR3 region has the DNA TGTGCCAGCAGGGCCGAATCGGATTCACCCCTCCACTTT.

The gene calls are TRBV6-5 and TRBJ1-2; 10 nucleotides line up with TRBD1. The germline V gene has CDR1 MNHEY and CDR2 SVGAGI. J was trimmed by 4 bases and V by 2 bases; bases with no gene match: 7. The CDR3 spans 16 residues. The CDR3 loop reads CASSYEGQGRLYGYTF. DNA of the CDR3: TGTGCCAGCAGTTACGAGGGACAGGGGCGCCTCTATGGCTACACCTTC.

The V call is TRBV20-1, the J call TRBJ1-2; D unclear. V shed 0 bases and J shed 8 bases, with 10 bases lying between them. The CDR3 is 12 residues long. Germline V lookup: CDR1 DFQATT, CDR2 SNEGSKA (reference sequence). CDR3 in DNA: TGCAGTGCTAGAGATTCTACGGACGGCTACACCTTC. Encoded protein: CSARDSTDGYTF.

The rearrangement joins TRBV12-3 or TRBV12-4 to TRBJ1-5, with TRBD1 matching over 7 bases. The V gene end was trimmed by 5 bases and the J gene end by 1 base; junction bases not matched to a gene: 8. CDR3 length: 16 residues. The CDR3 spells CASSPTGRRSNQPQHF. DNA for the CDR3: TGTGCCAGCAGTCCGACAGGGAGAAGGAGCAATCAGCCCCAGCATTTT.

This clonotype was counted ten times or more. V gene TRBV20-1 combines with J gene TRBJ1-6; D is unresolved. With 0 bases removed from V and 13 bases from J, the gap between germline ends came to 16 bases. Germline CDR1 reads DFQATT; CDR2 reads SNEGSKA (reference sequence). The CDR3 has 14 residues. The DNA for the CDR3 is TGCAGTGCTAGAGATACTTGGGGAGGTAATCCCCTCCACTTT. The encoded protein is CSARDTWGGNPLHF.

This clonotype was seen a handful of times. V is TRBV27 and J is TRBJ2-7; D is unclear. Between the trimmed V and J ends, which lost 0 bases and 4 bases, there was a span of 7 bases. The CDR3 length is 13 residues. From germline, CDR1 is MNHEY and CDR2 SMNVEV (reference sequence). The CDR3 DNA sequence: TGTGCCAGCAGTTTATCGGCAGAGTACGAGCAGTACGTC. It encodes CASSLSAEYEQYV.

The chain employs TRBV28 and TRBJ2-2; 8 bases match TRBD2. The germline V gene has CDR1 MDHEN and CDR2 SYDVKM. The CDR3 loop spans 15 amino acids. V was clipped by 5 bases and J by 4 bases; unmatched bases: 6. The chain's CDR3 is CASSPAGGGTGELFF. The CDR3, as DNA: TGTGCCAGCAGTCCCGCCGGGGGGGGCACCGGGGAGCTGTTTTTT.

The chain couples TRBV2 to TRBJ2-7; TRBD1 might be the D (5 bases). The germline V gene has CDR1 SNHLY and CDR2 FYNNEI. The CDR3 totals 12 residues. The V and J ends lost 4 bases and 2 bases respectively, with 6 bases between them. This CDR3 reads CASSGRAYEQYV. CDR3 sequence (DNA): TGTGCCAGCAGTGGCAGGGCCTACGAGCAGTACGTC.

The rearrangement links TRBV13 to TRBJ2-7; D possibly corresponds to TRBD1 (5 bases). This CDR3 comprises 15 residues. V lost 5 bases, J lost 3 bases, and 17 bases lay in between. Germline CDR1 reads PRHDT; CDR2 reads FYEKMQ (reference sequence). The DNA for the CDR3 is TGTGCCAGCAGCCCCCCCCCAGGGCCCTTCTACGAGCAGTACTTC. It encodes CASSPPPGPFYEQYF.

Concerning this clonotype itself: It may be a read error: a sequence one base away is much more abundant. The rearrangement links TRBV7-6 to TRBJ2-3; D not certain. The end of the DNA is better explained by TRBJ1-5, so the J call may be wrong. CDR1 and CDR2 (germline): SGHVS, FNYEAQ. The CDR3 is made up of 13 amino acids. The CDR3 sequence is CASSSGRGDTQHF. The CDR3 region has the DNA TGTGCTAGCAGCTCCGGCCGCGGAGATACGCAGCATTTT.

This clonotype was found a few times. The chain links TRBV20-1 to TRBJ2-3; 10 positions match TRBD2. This CDR3 is 19 amino acids long. With 0 bases clipped from V and 0 bases from J, the junction kept 12 bases outside the gene matches. The germline CDR1 and CDR2 sequences are DFQATT and SNEGSKA (reference sequence). The CDR3: CSARDRVSGGPPSTDTQYF. The CDR3 region has the DNA TGCAGTGCTAGAGATCGTGTTAGCGGGGGGCCTCCTAGCACAGATACGCAGTATTTT.

This clonotype came up a few times. The chain uses TRBV24-1 and TRBJ2-5; D remains unclear. V dropped 4 bases and J dropped 4 bases, with 6 bases sitting between them. The CDR3 is 12 residues long. From germline, CDR1 is KGHDR and CDR2 SFDVKD. CDR3 region: CATSEDGETQYF. CDR3 nucleotide sequence: TGTGCCACCAGTGAAGACGGAGAGACCCAGTACTTC.

This clonotype was seen repeatedly, ten times or more. This sequence joins TRBV25-1 and TRBJ1-2, with TRBD1 matching over 8 bases. The CDR3 loop spans 13 amino acids. The J segment lost 7 bases and the V segment lost 8 bases, leaving 9 bases of the junction unmatched. Germline V lookup: CDR1 MGHDK, CDR2 SYGVNS. The CDR3 DNA follows: TGTGCCAGCCCACGGACAGGGATGGGTGGCTACACCTTC. This translates into CASPRTGMGGYTF.

The chain uses TRBV10-3 and TRBJ1-4, with 12 bases lining up with TRBD1. Trimming at V came to 10 bases and at J to 6 bases, leaving 9 bases not matched to a gene. Germline V gives CDR1 ENHRY, CDR2 SYGVKD. This CDR3 comprises 15 residues. The CDR3, as DNA: TGTGCCACGAAGCGGGACAGGGGGCAATATGAAAAACTGTTTTTT. It encodes CATKRDRGQYEKLFF.

This chain links TRBV15 with TRBJ2-1; 8 bases map to TRBD2. Germline-derived CDR1 and CDR2 are LNHNV and YYDKDF (reference sequence). The J segment lost 7 bases and the V segment lost 0 bases, leaving 8 bases of the junction unmatched. This CDR3 region has 16 residues. DNA for the CDR3: TGTGCCACCAGCAGAGATCGGGGCGGGGGGATTAATGAGCAGTTCTTC. Translated, it gives CATSRDRGGGINEQFF.